This entry lists 28 T cell receptor beta chains sequenced from one sample in a study of a mutant IDH1 vaccine in newly diagnosed glioma. Assay: immunoSEQ multiplex PCR; the TCRdb copy retains only in-frame clones and omits some. The sample lists 50,000 to 70,000 clones, approximately 78% occurring once. Which antigens these TCRs recognize remains unknown. Time point in this sample: week 23, last vaccination. A single vaccine dose contained 300 ug of mutant IDH1 20-mer peptide, and topical imiquimod was used with it. The specimen comprised PBMCs, sampled from a glioma patient whose treatment included an IDH1 peptide vaccine. The receptors were sampled from a woman between 40 and 50 years old with glioma. Some clones in this sample may be carry-over from other donors' samples.

The chain combines TRBV19 with TRBJ1-1; D is unclear. The CDR3 covers 14 residues. Trimming shortened V by 0 bases and J by 0 bases, and 5 bases separated the two germline ends. Per the germline V gene, CDR1 is LNHDA and CDR2 is SQIVND (reference sequence). The CDR3, as DNA: TGTGCCAGTAGTATAGAAGGTGTGAACACTGAAGCTTTCTTT. It yields the protein CASSIEGVNTEAFF.

This clone was counted a single time. The V gene is TRBV7-2, the J gene TRBJ2-2; D is uncertain. Trimming took off 4 bases at V and 6 bases at J, with 12 bases between the two ends. The CDR3 contains 14 residues. Per germline, CDR1 SGHTA and CDR2 FQGNSA. CDR3 in amino acids: CASSSPAYAGELFF. DNA for the CDR3: TGTGCCAGCAGCTCACCCGCCTACGCCGGGGAGCTGTTTTTT.

The V and J genes are TRBV7-2 and TRBJ1-5, with D maybe TRBD1 (6 bases). Trimming left V 3 bases short and J 1 base short, with 10 bases between. Germline V gene sequence: CDR1 SGHTA, CDR2 FQGNSA. The CDR3 contains 15 residues. CDR3 bases: TGTGCCAGCAGCTTGCTACAGGGAAGCAATCAGCCCCAGCATTTT. It is translated as CASSLLQGSNQPQHF.

The CDR3 DNA follows: TGTGCCAGCAGCTCACTAGCTAACACAGATACGCAGTATTTT. Its protein is CASSSLANTDTQYF. The V gene is TRBV7-8, the J gene TRBJ2-3; D possibly corresponds to TRBD2 (6 bases). V dropped 4 bases and J dropped 2 bases, with 10 bases sitting between them. The CDR3 spans 14 residues. Germline values: CDR1 SGHVS, CDR2 FQNEAQ. The full variable domain, its missing parts supplied by reference TRBV7-8 and TRBJ2-3, is GAGVSQSPRYKVAKRGQDVALRCDPISGHVSLFWYQQALGQGPEFLTYFQNEAQLDKSGLPSDRFFAERPEGSVSTLKIQRTQQEDSAVYLCASSSLANTDTQYFGPGTRLTVL.

The chain employs TRBV5-4 and TRBJ2-5; D remains unclear. The germline gives CDR1 SGHNT, CDR2 YYREEE (reference sequence). V lost 1 base and J 2 bases, leaving 12 bases between the germline ends. The CDR3 runs 15 residues. The CDR3 nucleotides are TGTGCCAGCAGCTTGAAAGGAATACAGCAAGAGACCCAGTACTTC. Residues: CASSLKGIQQETQYF.

V gene TRBV6-5 combines with J gene TRBJ1-4, with unresolved D. The length of the CDR3 is 13 residues. Trimming removed 8 bases at V and 7 bases at J, with 14 bases between. The germline V gene encodes CDR1 MNHEY and CDR2 SVGAGI. The CDR3 loop reads CASAIGMAEKLFF. The DNA for the CDR3 is TGTGCCAGCGCCATCGGAATGGCTGAAAAACTGTTTTTT.

The chain employs TRBV7-6 and TRBJ2-2; perhaps TRBD1 as D (6 bases). Germline lookup yields CDR1 SGHVS and CDR2 FNYEAQ. V lost 2 bases, J lost 1 base, and 8 bases lay in between. The CDR3 length is 15 residues. This chain's CDR3 is CASSLWTENTGELFF. The CDR3, as DNA: TGTGCCAGCAGCTTATGGACAGAGAACACCGGGGAGCTGTTTTTT.

The V call is TRBV5-1, the J call TRBJ1-1, with D possibly being TRBD1 (6 bases). V was shortened by 2 bases and J by 3 bases, with 20 bases between the two germline ends. The length of the CDR3 is 17 residues. The germline V gene encodes CDR1 SGHRS and CDR2 YFSETQ. The CDR3 region has the DNA TGCGCCAGCAGCTTAGGAGGGGGTCGGACGGGGGACACTGAAGCTTTCTTT. Protein: CASSLGGGRTGDTEAFF.

J is TRBJ2-5 and V is TRBV5-4, with a possible D match to TRBD1 (5 bases). This CDR3 comprises 15 residues. CDR1 SGHNT and CDR2 YYREEE come from the germline V gene (reference sequence). Trimming cost V 1 base and J 1 base, with 11 bases left between them. The CDR3 loop is CASSLFRVSQETQYF. CDR3 coding DNA: TGTGCCAGCAGCTTGTTCAGGGTGTCCCAAGAGACCCAGTACTTC.

V and J are TRBV18 and TRBJ2-1; 12 bases are a match to TRBD2. This CDR3 is built from 17 residues. CDR1 KGHSH and CDR2 LQKENI come from the germline V gene. With 3 bases clipped from V and 10 bases from J, the junction kept 13 bases outside the gene matches. For the CDR3, the DNA is TGTGCCAGCTCACCGATCGGAGCTAGCGGGGGGGAAAGGGAGCAGTTCTTC. Amino acids: CASSPIGASGGEREQFF.

The CDR3 DNA is TGTGCCTTGGGGACAGGGGCGAATTCACCCCTCCACTTT. Residues: CALGTGANSPLHF. The chain combines TRBV30 with TRBJ1-6, with 10 positions matching TRBD1. V was pared by 7 bases and J by 7 bases, with 4 bases of the junction left unmatched. Per germline, CDR1 GTSNPN and CDR2 SVGIG (reference sequence). This CDR3 contains 13 residues.

This chain uses TRBV6-6 with TRBJ1-2, with a weak D call TRBD1 (5 bases). This CDR3 has 15 amino acids. Germline-derived CDR1 and CDR2 are MNHNY and SVGAGI (reference sequence). V lost 6 bases and J lost 2, with 16 bases in between. CDR3: CASSLADSQNYGYTF. The CDR3 DNA sequence: TGTGCCAGCAGCCTAGCTGACAGTCAAAACTATGGCTACACCTTC.

V gene TRBV12-5 combines with J gene TRBJ2-6; 8 bases fit TRBD1. J gave up 0 bases and V 3 bases, and 4 bases lay outside the gene matches. Looked up from germline, CDR1 is LGHNT and CDR2 is FRNRAP. The CDR3 is made up of 17 amino acids. This CDR3 is CASGFGQGNSGANVLTF. Written as DNA, the CDR3 is TGTGCTAGTGGTTTTGGACAGGGAAACTCTGGGGCCAACGTCCTGACTTTC.

This clone was detected a few times. V is TRBV19 and J is TRBJ2-1, with D possibly TRBD2 on 5 matching bases. The germline gives CDR1 LNHDA, CDR2 SQIVND (reference sequence). The CDR3 contains 14 residues. V was trimmed by 6 bases and J by 6 bases, leaving 15 bases between them. This chain's CDR3 is CASSSGGGPNEQFF. For the CDR3, the DNA is TGTGCCAGTAGCTCAGGAGGCGGCCCCAATGAGCAGTTCTTC.

This CDR3 is CASSGEQGLSGNTIYF. The CDR3 nucleotides are TGTGCCAGCAGTGGGGAACAGGGACTCTCTGGAAACACCATATATTTT. The chain carries TRBV25-1 and TRBJ1-3; weak D call: TRBD1 (6 bases). Trimming pared 4 bases from V and 0 bases from J, leaving 13 bases between. CDR1 and CDR2 (germline): MGHDK, SYGVNS. The CDR3 totals 16 residues.

This chain uses TRBV7-2 with TRBJ2-5, with 8 bases lining up with TRBD1. The CDR3 totals 13 residues. Germline trimming cut 5 bases from V and 7 bases from J; bases unmatched to any gene: 6. Germline lookup yields CDR1 SGHTA and CDR2 FQGNSA. The CDR3 loop reads CASSRGQGVTQYF. The CDR3 bases are TGTGCCAGCAGCCGAGGACAGGGAGTGACCCAGTACTTC.

This sequence joins TRBV9 and TRBJ2-1; TRBD2 aligns across 7 bases. Germline CDR1 SGDLS, CDR2 YYNGEE. This CDR3 comprises 17 residues. Trimming removed 0 bases from V and 4 bases from J; junction bases left unmatched: 10. The CDR3 sequence: CASSVGVGRGFYNEQFF. The DNA of the CDR3 is TGTGCCAGCAGCGTAGGGGTGGGGCGGGGGTTTTACAATGAGCAGTTCTTC.

The table lists this clone with a few counts. V is TRBV7-9 and J is TRBJ1-2; 10 bases align to TRBD1. Germline assignment: CDR1 SEHNR and CDR2 FQNEAQ (reference sequence). The junction had 3 bases not matched to a gene; V was cut back by 5 bases and J by 0 bases. There are 15 residues in the CDR3. For the CDR3, the DNA is TGTGCCAGCAGCCTCGGACAGGGGGCTAACTATGGCTACACCTTC. Translation: CASSLGQGANYGYTF. Supplemented by reference TRBV7-9 and TRBJ1-2, the full variable domain reads DTGVSQNPRHKITKRGQNVTFRCDPISEHNRLYWYRQTLGQGPEFLTYFQNEAQLEKSRLLSDRFSAERPKGSFSTLEIQRTEQGDSAMYLCASSLGQGANYGYTFGSGTRLTVV.

This clone has just a few counts. The chain carries TRBV19 and TRBJ1-5, with TRBD1 as a possible D gene (6 bases). Trimming left V 6 bases short and J 5 bases short, with 17 bases between. Germline lookup yields CDR1 LNHDA and CDR2 SQIVND (reference sequence). The CDR3 is 15 amino acids. In DNA, the CDR3 is TGTGCCAGTAGCCCCGACAGGAGATGGGATCAGCCCCAGCATTTT. Encoded protein: CASSPDRRWDQPQHF.

The genes are TRBV29-1 and TRBJ1-2; perhaps TRBD1 as D (5 bases). Germline assignment: CDR1 SQVTM and CDR2 ANQGSEA. This CDR3 has 14 residues. V was clipped by 5 bases and J by 4 bases, with 17 bases between them. The CDR3 DNA sequence: TGCAGCGTTTTAAGACCCGACAGAAGCTATGGCTACACCTTC. This gives the protein CSVLRPDRSYGYTF.

The chain joins TRBV6-5 to TRBJ1-2; D possibly corresponds to TRBD1 (5 bases). The CDR3 is made up of 15 amino acids. Germline CDR1 reads MNHEY; CDR2 reads SVGAGI. The ends were cut back, 0 bases at V and 3 bases at J, with 11 bases in the middle. CDR3 region: CASSYSGGGDYGYTF. For the CDR3, the DNA is TGTGCCAGCAGTTACTCGGGCGGAGGGGACTATGGCTACACCTTC.

The chain's CDR3 is CASSLQGSNTGELFF. The CDR3, as DNA: TGCGCCAGCAGCTTGCAGGGCTCGAACACCGGGGAGCTGTTTTTT. The chain couples TRBV5-1 to TRBJ2-2; TRBD1 might be the D (5 bases). The germline gives CDR1 SGHRS, CDR2 YFSETQ. V lost 1 base and J 0 bases, leaving 7 bases between the germline ends. The CDR3 sequence is 15 residues long.

This chain joins TRBV7-9 and TRBJ1-1, with a possible D match to TRBD1 (5 bases). The CDR3 extends over 13 amino acids. Germline CDR1 reads SEHNR; CDR2 reads FQNEAQ (reference sequence). Deletions cut 4 bases from V and 8 bases from J, with 14 bases between. The CDR3 protein is CASSYPEGVEAFF. The CDR3 nucleotides are TGTGCCAGCAGCTACCCAGAAGGGGTCGAAGCTTTCTTT.

The chain combines TRBV5-4 with TRBJ1-4; D uncertain. The ends were cut back, 4 bases at V and 6 bases at J, with 10 bases in the middle. Germline loops: CDR1 SGHNT, CDR2 YYREEE (reference sequence). This CDR3 region has 13 residues. CDR3 in DNA: TGTGCCAGCAGCCCTCCCCGGGATGAAAAACTGTTTTTT. As protein: CASSPPRDEKLFF.

This chain joins TRBV9 and TRBJ2-3, with 10 bases aligning to TRBD2. V shed 5 bases, J shed 1 base, and the junction held 7 bases outside the gene matches. Germline CDR1 is SGDLS and CDR2 is YYNGEE. This CDR3 contains 16 residues. The DNA of the CDR3 is TGTGCCAGCAGTGCGGCTAGCGGGGGTGGCACAGATACGCAGTATTTT. Translation: CASSAASGGGTDTQYF.

The rearrangement uses TRBV30 and TRBJ1-5; a possible D gene is TRBD1 (5 bases). This CDR3 region has 15 residues. V dropped 5 bases and J dropped 5 bases, with 19 bases sitting between them. Germline CDR1 is GTSNPN and CDR2 is SVGIG (reference sequence). CDR3 residues: CAWGQGGILDQPQHF. CDR3 in DNA: TGTGCCTGGGGGCAGGGCGGGATCCTTGATCAGCCCCAGCATTTT.

This clone turned up a few times. V and J are TRBV6-1 and TRBJ1-6; unclear D gene. Germline assignment: CDR1 MNHNS and CDR2 SASEGT. Trimming removed 3 bases from V and 6 bases from J, with 12 bases in between. This CDR3 has 15 amino acids. Here the CDR3 DNA reads TGTGCCAGCAGTGAGGTTGAGCGGGGTAATTCACCCCTCCACTTT. Amino acid sequence: CASSEVERGNSPLHF.

This clone was found a few times. The sample has other DNA sequences that encode this CDR3 too. CDR3 nucleotide sequence: TGTGCCAGCAGCGTGACAGGGATGAACACTGAAGCTTTCTTT. Its protein is CASSVTGMNTEAFF. V is TRBV9 and J is TRBJ1-1; 7 nucleotides match TRBD1. Trimming removed 2 bases from V and 0 bases from J; junction bases left unmatched: 1. Per germline, CDR1 SGDLS and CDR2 YYNGEE. This CDR3 contains 14 residues.